This T cell receptor beta chain appears in the sequencing data of a study of shared clonotypes between healthy human individuals. Spread over ten immunoSEQ deep assay plates, unsorted PBMC DNA underwent sequencing. Here immunoSEQ multiplex PCR was the method, and the copy in TCRdb shows in-frame clones only, minus some. This table holds about 490,000 clones, about three quarters found once. Study-level points and caveats: Represented genetic and exposure-history diversity was restricted by having few donors.

As concerns this clone: Its antigen is still unknown.

Healthy HIV-negative adults with no recent acute infections or vaccinations were recruited as donors. About 90 million PBMCs were counted before genomic DNA extraction. The TCR was taken from a woman aged 40 to 50 in good health. Some clones in this sample may be carry-over from other donors' samples. Material: PBMCs.

CDR3 sequence: CASSPLAPSDLSYEQYF. CDR3 DNA: TGTGCCAGCTCACCACTAGCCCCCTCTGACTTGTCCTACGAGCAGTACTTC. V and J are TRBV18 and TRBJ2-7; no firm D call. Trimming left V 1 base short and J 1 base short, with 17 bases between. The germline V gene has CDR1 KGHSH and CDR2 LQKENI. This CDR3 is 17 amino acids long. Using reference TRBV18 and TRBJ2-7 for the parts outside the CDR3, the full variable domain is NAGVMQNPRHLVRRRGQEARLRCSPMKGHSHVYWYRQLPEEGLKFMVYLQKENIIDESGMPKERFSAEFPKEGPSILRIQQVVRGDSAAYFCASSPLAPSDLSYEQYFGPGTRLTVT.